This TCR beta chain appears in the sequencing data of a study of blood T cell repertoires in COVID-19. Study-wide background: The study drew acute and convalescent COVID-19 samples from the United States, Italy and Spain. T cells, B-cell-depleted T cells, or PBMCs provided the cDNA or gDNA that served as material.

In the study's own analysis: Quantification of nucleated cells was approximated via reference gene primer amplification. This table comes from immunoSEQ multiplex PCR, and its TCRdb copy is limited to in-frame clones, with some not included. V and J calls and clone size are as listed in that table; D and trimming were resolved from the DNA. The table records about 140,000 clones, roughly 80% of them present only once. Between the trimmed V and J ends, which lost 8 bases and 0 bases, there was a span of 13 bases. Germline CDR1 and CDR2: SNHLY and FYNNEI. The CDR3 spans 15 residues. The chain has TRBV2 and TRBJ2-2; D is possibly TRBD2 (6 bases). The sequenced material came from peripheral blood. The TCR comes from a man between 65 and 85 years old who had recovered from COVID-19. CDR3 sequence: CASSGLFANTGELFF. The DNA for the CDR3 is TGTGCCAGCTCGGGACTCTTCGCGAACACCGGGGAGCTGTTTTTT.